A selection of T cell receptor beta chains follows, all from one sample in a study of T cell repertoires in cytomegalovirus infection. Their recognized antigens are unknown. MiXCR, run by TCRdb on the reads, gives a single entry per CDR3 protein. In the table there are hundreds of thousands of distinct CDR3 sequences, approximately 42% of which are singletons. Sequences were derived from cultured PBMCs, sampled from culture after CMV antigen stimulation. These receptors were collected from a human donor in good health (CMV status not recorded). Some clones in this sample may be carry-over from other donors' samples. The CDR3 runs from the conserved cysteine through the conserved F or W. The order of the fields is D gene, J gene, V gene, clone size, CDR3 DNA, CDR3 protein. D genes are given only for firm matches. Rows give clone size only sometimes, using once, few, many, or a class for an expanded clone.

d_gene: NA; j_gene: TRBJ1-5; v_gene: TRBV4-2; abundance: few; CDR3nt: TGTGCCAGCAGCCAAGATCTCAGGGGTTCTAACAATCAGCCCCAGCATTTT; CDR3aa: CASSQDLRGSNNQPQHF
d_gene: NA; j_gene: TRBJ2-1; v_gene: TRBV7-2; abundance: NA; CDR3nt: TGTGCCAGCAGATTCAGAGTCGCCGGCAATGAGCAGTTCTTC; CDR3aa: CASRFRVAGNEQFF
d_gene: TRBD1; j_gene: TRBJ1-6; v_gene: TRBV2; abundance: few; CDR3nt: TGTGCCAGCAGGATTGGGACAGCTAATTCACCCCTCCACTTT; CDR3aa: CASRIGTANSPLHF
d_gene: TRBD2; j_gene: TRBJ2-3; v_gene: TRBV19; abundance: few; CDR3nt: TGTGCCAGTAGTATAACTAGCGGGGGAAGCACAGATACGCAGTATTTT; CDR3aa: CASSITSGGSTDTQYF
d_gene: TRBD1; j_gene: TRBJ2-7; v_gene: TRBV7-6; abundance: NA; CDR3nt: TGTGCCAGCAGCCATCCGACAGGGCTTATCTACGAGCAGTACTTC; CDR3aa: CASSHPTGLIYEQYF
d_gene: TRBD1; j_gene: TRBJ1-6; v_gene: TRBV12-3/TRBV12-4; abundance: NA; CDR3nt: TGTGCCAGCAGTAATACGGGACAGGGAAATTCACCCCTCCACTTT; CDR3aa: CASSNTGQGNSPLHF
d_gene: TRBD2; j_gene: TRBJ2-7; v_gene: TRBV12-3/TRBV12-4; abundance: NA; CDR3nt: TGTGCCAGCTTATCGACTAGCGTCTACGAGCAGTACTTC; CDR3aa: CASLSTSVYEQYF
d_gene: NA; j_gene: TRBJ2-7; v_gene: TRBV20-1; abundance: few; CDR3nt: TGCAGTGCTAGAGGTGTCGACTACGAGCAGTACTTC; CDR3aa: CSARGVDYEQYF
d_gene: NA; j_gene: TRBJ2-7; v_gene: TRBV5-4; abundance: few; CDR3nt: TGTGCCAGCAGCTGGGGGGCCAGGAGAGTCTCCGCCGAGCAGTACTTC; CDR3aa: CASSWGARRVSAEQYF
d_gene: NA; j_gene: TRBJ2-2; v_gene: TRBV6-8; abundance: NA; CDR3nt: TGTGCCAGCAGGACCGGGACCACTGGGACCGGGGAGCTGTTTTTT; CDR3aa: CASRTGTTGTGELFF
d_gene: NA; j_gene: TRBJ2-2; v_gene: TRBV28; abundance: once; CDR3nt: TGTGCCAGCATTTTTTCGCACGACAGAATCGGGGCCGGGGAGCTGTTTTTT; CDR3aa: CASIFSHDRIGAGELFF
d_gene: NA; j_gene: TRBJ2-7; v_gene: TRBV7-6; abundance: NA; CDR3nt: TGTGCCAGCAGCTTAGAACGAGGCCTGGGGCGCGAGCAGTACTTC; CDR3aa: CASSLERGLGREQYF
d_gene: NA; j_gene: TRBJ2-1; v_gene: TRBV19; abundance: NA; CDR3nt: TGTGCCAGTAGTTCCAGGCCCACCTACAATGAGCAGTTCTTC; CDR3aa: CASSSRPTYNEQFF
d_gene: NA; j_gene: TRBJ2-5; v_gene: TRBV30; abundance: once; CDR3nt: TGTGCCTGGAGTGCACACCCCGATTTAGAGACCCAGTACTTC; CDR3aa: CAWSAHPDLETQYF
d_gene: NA; j_gene: TRBJ2-3; v_gene: TRBV4-1; abundance: NA; CDR3nt: TGCGCCAGCAGCCAAGATGGGGGTACGCAGTATTTT; CDR3aa: CASSQDGGTQYF
d_gene: NA; j_gene: TRBJ1-4; v_gene: TRBV27; abundance: NA; CDR3nt: TGTGCCAGCAGTTCAGCGTCCAGGGCTGCAACTAATGAAAAACTGTTTTTT; CDR3aa: CASSSASRAATNEKLFF
d_gene: TRBD2; j_gene: TRBJ2-3; v_gene: TRBV7-2; abundance: NA; CDR3nt: TGTGCCAGCAGGACATATAGCGGGGGGGGGGGGGATACGCAGTATTTT; CDR3aa: CASRTYSGGGGDTQYF
d_gene: NA; j_gene: TRBJ2-4; v_gene: TRBV7-2; abundance: NA; CDR3nt: TGTGCCAGCAGTCTTCAAGCGTTGTTAGCCAAAAACATTCAGTACTTC; CDR3aa: CASSLQALLAKNIQYF
d_gene: NA; j_gene: TRBJ2-5; v_gene: TRBV2; abundance: NA; CDR3nt: TGTGCCAGCAAGGGGGAGGTGGTCCAAGAGACCCAGTACTTC; CDR3aa: CASKGEVVQETQYF
d_gene: NA; j_gene: TRBJ1-4; v_gene: TRBV7-8; abundance: few; CDR3nt: TGTGCCAGCAGCCGGGGGCGGCAGTTAAACGAAAAACTGTTTTTT; CDR3aa: CASSRGRQLNEKLFF
d_gene: TRBD2; j_gene: TRBJ2-3; v_gene: TRBV28; abundance: NA; CDR3nt: TGTGCCAGCAGTTTATCCGTACTAGCGAGCACAGATACGCAGTATTTT; CDR3aa: CASSLSVLASTDTQYF
d_gene: NA; j_gene: TRBJ2-2; v_gene: TRBV28; abundance: NA; CDR3nt: TGTGCCAGCAGCTCCGTGCTAAGGGACACCGGGGAGCTGTTTTTT; CDR3aa: CASSSVLRDTGELFF
d_gene: NA; j_gene: TRBJ2-5; v_gene: TRBV18; abundance: NA; CDR3nt: TGTGCCAGCTCACGTGGGCAGGAAGAGACCCAGTACTTC; CDR3aa: CASSRGQEETQYF
d_gene: NA; j_gene: TRBJ2-6; v_gene: TRBV11-1; abundance: few; CDR3nt: TGTGCCAGCACCCTACTAGGGGCCTCTGGGGCCAACGTCCTGACTTTC; CDR3aa: CASTLLGASGANVLTF
d_gene: NA; j_gene: TRBJ2-7; v_gene: TRBV27; abundance: NA; CDR3nt: TGTGCCAGCCGCGTACAGAGCTACGAGCAGTACTTC; CDR3aa: CASRVQSYEQYF
d_gene: NA; j_gene: TRBJ2-7; v_gene: TRBV7-2; abundance: NA; CDR3nt: TGTGCCAGCAGCTTAAGAAGCGGCAACTCCTACGAGCAGTACTTC; CDR3aa: CASSLRSGNSYEQYF
d_gene: NA; j_gene: TRBJ2-3; v_gene: TRBV7-2; abundance: NA; CDR3nt: TGTGCCAGCAGCTTAGGGCGGGGTAGCACAGATACGCAGTATTTT; CDR3aa: CASSLGRGSTDTQYF
d_gene: NA; j_gene: TRBJ1-1; v_gene: TRBV7-9; abundance: NA; CDR3nt: TGTGCCAGCAGCCCTCCTTTAAGGGGGGCGGACTACACTGAAGCTTTCTTT; CDR3aa: CASSPPLRGADYTEAFF
d_gene: NA; j_gene: TRBJ2-2; v_gene: TRBV7-9; abundance: NA; CDR3nt: TGTGCCAGCAGCCCCCTGGCAGGGCGACTGACGAACACCGGGGAGCTGTTTTTT; CDR3aa: CASSPLAGRLTNTGELFF
d_gene: NA; j_gene: TRBJ2-7; v_gene: TRBV10-3; abundance: NA; CDR3nt: TGTGCCATCAGTGCTTCCGGGACATTATTC; CDR3aa: CAISASGTLF
d_gene: TRBD2; j_gene: TRBJ2-1; v_gene: TRBV6-2/TRBV6-3; abundance: NA; CDR3nt: TGTGCCAGCAGTTACCCCCCTAGCGGGGGCATCTTTGAGCAGTTCTTC; CDR3aa: CASSYPPSGGIFEQFF
d_gene: TRBD1; j_gene: TRBJ1-2; v_gene: TRBV7-6; abundance: few; CDR3nt: TGTGCCAGCAGTTCGACAGGGGGCAAGTGGGGCTACACCTTC; CDR3aa: CASSSTGGKWGYTF
d_gene: TRBD2; j_gene: TRBJ2-1; v_gene: TRBV7-9; abundance: NA; CDR3nt: TGTGCCAGCAGCACGCGACTAGCGGGAACTCACAATGAGCAGTTCTTC; CDR3aa: CASSTRLAGTHNEQFF
d_gene: NA; j_gene: TRBJ2-3; v_gene: TRBV6-1; abundance: few; CDR3nt: TGTGCCAGCAGTGAAGCGGTGGACAGCACAGATACGCAGTATTTT; CDR3aa: CASSEAVDSTDTQYF
d_gene: NA; j_gene: TRBJ2-2; v_gene: TRBV7-2; abundance: NA; CDR3nt: TGTGCCAGCAGCTTAGCGCAGATATCCACCGGGGAGCTGTTTTTT; CDR3aa: CASSLAQISTGELFF
d_gene: NA; j_gene: TRBJ1-2; v_gene: TRBV6-2/TRBV6-3; abundance: NA; CDR3nt: TGTGCCAGCAGTTACGCGACAGGTGGCTACACCTTC; CDR3aa: CASSYATGGYTF
d_gene: NA; j_gene: TRBJ1-5; v_gene: TRBV6-1; abundance: NA; CDR3nt: TGTGCCAGCAGTGAAGCCTACCGACAGTTCAATCAGCCCCAGCATTTT; CDR3aa: CASSEAYRQFNQPQHF
d_gene: NA; j_gene: TRBJ2-1; v_gene: TRBV11-3; abundance: NA; CDR3nt: TGTGCCAGCAGCTTAGAATTTAGTGTCAGCAATGAGCAGTTCTTC; CDR3aa: CASSLEFSVSNEQFF
d_gene: TRBD2; j_gene: TRBJ2-7; v_gene: TRBV6-2/TRBV6-3; abundance: NA; CDR3nt: TGTGCCAGCAAAGCTAGCGGGGGAAGCTACGAGCAGTACTTC; CDR3aa: CASKASGGSYEQYF
d_gene: NA; j_gene: TRBJ2-7; v_gene: TRBV4-3; abundance: few; CDR3nt: TGCGCCAGCAGCCAAGGCGGGGCGGGCGGGTACTACGAGCAGTACTTC; CDR3aa: CASSQGGAGGYYEQYF
d_gene: NA; j_gene: TRBJ1-5; v_gene: TRBV7-2; abundance: few; CDR3nt: TGTGCCAGCAGCTTCGTGGGGATCGATCAGCCCCAGCATTTT; CDR3aa: CASSFVGIDQPQHF
d_gene: TRBD2; j_gene: TRBJ2-7; v_gene: TRBV15; abundance: NA; CDR3nt: TGTGCCACCAGCTCCCCCTCTAGCGGTCCCTACGAGCAGTACTTC; CDR3aa: CATSSPSSGPYEQYF
d_gene: NA; j_gene: TRBJ2-1; v_gene: TRBV5-4; abundance: NA; CDR3nt: TGTGCCAGCAGCTCCTCTGGCAGCGGCAATGAGCAGTTCTTC; CDR3aa: CASSSSGSGNEQFF
d_gene: NA; j_gene: TRBJ2-6; v_gene: TRBV12-5; abundance: few; CDR3nt: TGTGCTAGTGGTTCTCCCGGGGGCTCTGGGGCCAACGTCCTGACTTTC; CDR3aa: CASGSPGGSGANVLTF
d_gene: TRBD2; j_gene: TRBJ2-5; v_gene: TRBV19; abundance: NA; CDR3nt: TGTGCCAGTAGTATTATGGGGGGGGAGACCCAGTACTTC; CDR3aa: CASSIMGGETQYF
d_gene: TRBD1; j_gene: TRBJ1-2; v_gene: TRBV12-3/TRBV12-4; abundance: NA; CDR3nt: TGTGCCAGCAGTTTAGCTCTGGGGACAGTTGGCTACACCTTC; CDR3aa: CASSLALGTVGYTF
d_gene: TRBD2; j_gene: TRBJ2-5; v_gene: TRBV7-8; abundance: few; CDR3nt: TGTGCCAGCAGCTCGTCCGGGAGGTACCAAGAGACCCAGTACTTC; CDR3aa: CASSSSGRYQETQYF
d_gene: TRBD2; j_gene: TRBJ2-7; v_gene: TRBV6-6; abundance: NA; CDR3nt: TGTGCCAGCAATAACGGACTAGCCTACGAGCAGTACTTC; CDR3aa: CASNNGLAYEQYF
d_gene: NA; j_gene: TRBJ2-2; v_gene: TRBV12-3/TRBV12-4; abundance: NA; CDR3nt: TGTGCCATTTGGACGGGCGGGGAGCTGTTTTTT; CDR3aa: CAIWTGGELFF
d_gene: TRBD1; j_gene: TRBJ2-1; v_gene: TRBV20-1; abundance: NA; CDR3nt: TGCAGTGCTCGGACAGGCTCCTACAATGAGCAGTTCTTC; CDR3aa: CSARTGSYNEQFF
d_gene: NA; j_gene: TRBJ2-7; v_gene: TRBV27; abundance: NA; CDR3nt: TGTGCCAGCAGTTTATTAGACGGCGAGCAGTACTTC; CDR3aa: CASSLLDGEQYF
d_gene: TRBD2; j_gene: TRBJ2-7; v_gene: TRBV7-2; abundance: NA; CDR3nt: TGTGCCAGCAGCCAGTCAGCGGGGCCCTCCTACGAGCAGTACTTC; CDR3aa: CASSQSAGPSYEQYF
d_gene: NA; j_gene: TRBJ2-2; v_gene: TRBV7-2; abundance: few; CDR3nt: TGTGCCAGCAGTACAGGGGGGGTGTACACCGGGGAGCTGTTTTTT; CDR3aa: CASSTGGVYTGELFF